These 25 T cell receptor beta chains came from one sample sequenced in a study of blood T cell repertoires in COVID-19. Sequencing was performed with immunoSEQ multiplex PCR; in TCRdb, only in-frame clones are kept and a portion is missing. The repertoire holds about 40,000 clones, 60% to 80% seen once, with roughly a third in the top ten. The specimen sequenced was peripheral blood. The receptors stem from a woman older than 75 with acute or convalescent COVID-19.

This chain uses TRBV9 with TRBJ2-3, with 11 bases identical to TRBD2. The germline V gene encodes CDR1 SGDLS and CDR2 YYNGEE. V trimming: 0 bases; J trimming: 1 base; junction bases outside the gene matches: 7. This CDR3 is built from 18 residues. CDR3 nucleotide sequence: TGTGCCAGCAGCGTAGTTAGCGGGAGGGCCGGGGGCACAGATACGCAGTATTTT. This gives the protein CASSVVSGRAGGTDTQYF.

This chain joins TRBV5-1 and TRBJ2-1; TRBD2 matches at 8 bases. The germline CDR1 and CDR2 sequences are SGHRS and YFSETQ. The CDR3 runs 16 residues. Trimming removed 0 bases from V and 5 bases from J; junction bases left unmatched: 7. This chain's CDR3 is CASSLGREGLDNEQFF. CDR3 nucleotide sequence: TGCGCCAGCAGCTTGGGACGGGAGGGGCTTGACAATGAGCAGTTCTTC.

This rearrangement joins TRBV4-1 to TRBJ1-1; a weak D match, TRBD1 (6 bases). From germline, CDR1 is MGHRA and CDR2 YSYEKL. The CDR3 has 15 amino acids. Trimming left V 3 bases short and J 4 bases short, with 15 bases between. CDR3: CASSQLQGYGTEAFF. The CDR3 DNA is TGCGCCAGCAGCCAGTTACAGGGTTATGGCACTGAAGCTTTCTTT.

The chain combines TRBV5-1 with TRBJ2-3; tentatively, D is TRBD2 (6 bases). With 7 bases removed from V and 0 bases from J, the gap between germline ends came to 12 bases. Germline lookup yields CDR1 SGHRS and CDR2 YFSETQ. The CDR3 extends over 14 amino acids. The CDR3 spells CASFRDLSTDTQYF. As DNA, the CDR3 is TGCGCCAGCTTCCGGGACTTAAGCACAGATACGCAGTATTTT.

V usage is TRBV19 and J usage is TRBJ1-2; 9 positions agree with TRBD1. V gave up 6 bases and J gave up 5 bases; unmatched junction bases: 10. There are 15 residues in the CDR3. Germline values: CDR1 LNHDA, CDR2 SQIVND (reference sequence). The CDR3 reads CASSDADRGFYGYTF. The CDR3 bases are TGTGCCAGTAGCGACGCGGACAGGGGTTTTTATGGCTACACCTTC.

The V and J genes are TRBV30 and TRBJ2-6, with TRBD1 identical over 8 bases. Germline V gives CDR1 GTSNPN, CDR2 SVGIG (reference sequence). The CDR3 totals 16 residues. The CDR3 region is CASGTGSSSGANVLTF. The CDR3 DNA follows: TGTGCATCCGGGACAGGTTCAAGCTCTGGGGCCAACGTCCTGACTTTC.

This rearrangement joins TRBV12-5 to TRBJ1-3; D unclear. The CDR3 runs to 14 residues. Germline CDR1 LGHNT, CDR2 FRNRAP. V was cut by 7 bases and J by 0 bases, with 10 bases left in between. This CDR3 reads CASALPSSGNTIYF. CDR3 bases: TGTGCTAGTGCCCTCCCTAGCTCTGGAAACACCATATATTTT.

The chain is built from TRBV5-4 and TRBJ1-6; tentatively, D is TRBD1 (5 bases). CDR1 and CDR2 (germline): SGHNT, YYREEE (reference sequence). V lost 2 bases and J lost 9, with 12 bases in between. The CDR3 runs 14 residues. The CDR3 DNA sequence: TGTGCCAGCAGCTTATACAGGACCGGTTCACCCCTCCACTTT. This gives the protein CASSLYRTGSPLHF.

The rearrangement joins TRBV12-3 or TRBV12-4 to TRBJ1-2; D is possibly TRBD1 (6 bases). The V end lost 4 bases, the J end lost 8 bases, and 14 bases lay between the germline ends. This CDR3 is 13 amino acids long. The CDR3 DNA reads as TGTGCCAGCAGTTCAACAGGGCTACGAGGCTACACCTTC. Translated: CASSSTGLRGYTF.

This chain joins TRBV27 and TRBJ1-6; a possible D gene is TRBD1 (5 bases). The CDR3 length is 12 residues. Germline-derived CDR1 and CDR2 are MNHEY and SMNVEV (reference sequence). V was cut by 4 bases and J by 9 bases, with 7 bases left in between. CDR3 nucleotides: TGTGCCAGCAGTTCCAGGGTTTCACCCCTCCACTTT. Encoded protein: CASSSRVSPLHF.

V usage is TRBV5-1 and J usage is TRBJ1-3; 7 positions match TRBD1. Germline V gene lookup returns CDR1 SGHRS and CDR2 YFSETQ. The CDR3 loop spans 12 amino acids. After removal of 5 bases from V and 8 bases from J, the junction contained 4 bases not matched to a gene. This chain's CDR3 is CASSRTGDTIYF. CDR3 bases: TGCGCCAGCAGTCGAACAGGGGACACCATATATTTT.

This chain's CDR3 is CASSRPQTVNEKLFF. The CDR3 coding sequence is TGTGCCAGCAGCCGTCCTCAGACAGTTAATGAAAAACTGTTTTTT. The V gene is TRBV6-2 or TRBV6-3, the J gene TRBJ1-4; D may be TRBD1 (5 bases). Trimming stripped 6 bases from V and 4 bases from J, with 15 bases between. This CDR3 contains 15 residues. From germline, CDR1 is MNHEY and CDR2 SVGEGT.

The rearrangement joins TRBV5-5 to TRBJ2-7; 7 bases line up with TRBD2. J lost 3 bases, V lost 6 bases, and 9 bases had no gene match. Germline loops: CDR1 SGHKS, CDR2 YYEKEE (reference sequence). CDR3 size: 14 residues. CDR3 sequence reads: CASTNRGGVYEQYF. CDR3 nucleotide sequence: TGTGCCAGCACCAACCGGGGAGGGGTCTACGAGCAGTACTTC.

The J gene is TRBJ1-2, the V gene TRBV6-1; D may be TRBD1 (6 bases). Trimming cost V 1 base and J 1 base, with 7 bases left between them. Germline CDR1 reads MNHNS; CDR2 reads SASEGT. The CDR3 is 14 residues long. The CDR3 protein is CASSEGTVNYGYTF. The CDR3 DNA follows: TGTGCCAGCAGTGAAGGGACAGTTAACTATGGCTACACCTTC.

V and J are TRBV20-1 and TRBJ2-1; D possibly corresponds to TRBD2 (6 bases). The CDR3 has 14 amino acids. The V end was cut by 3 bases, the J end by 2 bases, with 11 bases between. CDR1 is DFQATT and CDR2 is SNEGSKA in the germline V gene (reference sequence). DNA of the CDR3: TGCAGTGCTAGTCAACTAGCCCCCTACAATGAGCAGTTCTTC. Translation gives CSASQLAPYNEQFF.

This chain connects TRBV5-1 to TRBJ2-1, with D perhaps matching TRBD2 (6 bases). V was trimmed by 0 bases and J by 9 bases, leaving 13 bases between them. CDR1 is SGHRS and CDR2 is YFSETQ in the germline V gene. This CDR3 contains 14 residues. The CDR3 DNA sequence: TGCGCCAGCAGCTTGGACGGGGGAGCGGGTGAGCAGTTCTTC. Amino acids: CASSLDGGAGEQFF.

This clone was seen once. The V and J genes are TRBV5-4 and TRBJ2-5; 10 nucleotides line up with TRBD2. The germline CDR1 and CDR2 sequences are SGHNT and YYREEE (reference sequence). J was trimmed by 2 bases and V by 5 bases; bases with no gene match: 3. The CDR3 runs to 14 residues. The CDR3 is CASSRTSGQETQYF. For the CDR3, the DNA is TGTGCCAGCAGTAGGACTAGCGGTCAAGAGACCCAGTACTTC.

The CDR3 loop is CASSLDTGETQYF. The CDR3 bases are TGTGCCAGCAGCTTAGATACAGGGGAGACCCAGTACTTC. This chain uses TRBV7-2 with TRBJ2-5; possible D gene TRBD1, 6 bases. Trimming shortened V by 1 base and J by 5 bases, and 8 bases separated the two germline ends. From germline, CDR1 is SGHTA and CDR2 FQGNSA. CDR3 length: 13 amino acids.

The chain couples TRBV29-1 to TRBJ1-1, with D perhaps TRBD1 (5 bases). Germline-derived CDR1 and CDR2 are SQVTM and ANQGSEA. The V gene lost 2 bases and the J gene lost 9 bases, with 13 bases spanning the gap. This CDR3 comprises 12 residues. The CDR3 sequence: CSVEREGTKAFF. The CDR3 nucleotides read TGCAGCGTTGAACGGGAGGGGACTAAAGCTTTCTTT.

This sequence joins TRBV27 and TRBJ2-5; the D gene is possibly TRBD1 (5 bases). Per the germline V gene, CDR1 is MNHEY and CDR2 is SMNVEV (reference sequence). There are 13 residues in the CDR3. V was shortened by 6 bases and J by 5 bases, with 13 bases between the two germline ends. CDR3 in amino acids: CASSVLSGETQYF. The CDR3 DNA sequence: TGTGCCAGCAGCGTACTTTCAGGGGAGACCCAGTACTTC.

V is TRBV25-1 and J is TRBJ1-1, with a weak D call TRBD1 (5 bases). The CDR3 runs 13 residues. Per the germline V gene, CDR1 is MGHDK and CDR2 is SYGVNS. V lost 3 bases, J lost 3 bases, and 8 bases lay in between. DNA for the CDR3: TGTGCCAGCAGTGATCCCAGGGACACTGAAGCTTTCTTT. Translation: CASSDPRDTEAFF.

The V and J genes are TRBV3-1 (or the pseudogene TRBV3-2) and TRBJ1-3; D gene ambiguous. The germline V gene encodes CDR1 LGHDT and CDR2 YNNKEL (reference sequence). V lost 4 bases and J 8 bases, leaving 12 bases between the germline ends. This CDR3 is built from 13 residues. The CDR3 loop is CASSPQYGDTIYF. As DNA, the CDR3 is TGTGCCAGCAGCCCCCAGTACGGGGACACCATATATTTT.

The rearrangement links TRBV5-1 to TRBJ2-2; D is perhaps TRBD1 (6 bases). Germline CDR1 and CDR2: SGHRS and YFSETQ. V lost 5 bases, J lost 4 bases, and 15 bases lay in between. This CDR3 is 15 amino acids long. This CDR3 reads CASRVTGQSTGELFF. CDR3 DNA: TGCGCCAGCAGGGTGACCGGACAGAGCACCGGGGAGCTGTTTTTT.

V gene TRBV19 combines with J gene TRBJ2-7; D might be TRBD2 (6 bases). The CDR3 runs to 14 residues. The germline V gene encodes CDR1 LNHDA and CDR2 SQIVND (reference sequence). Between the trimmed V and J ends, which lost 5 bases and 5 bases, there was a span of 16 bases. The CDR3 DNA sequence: TGTGCCAGTAGTTCGACTAGGGGAGCCCACGAGCAGTACTTC. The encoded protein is CASSSTRGAHEQYF.

The CDR3 protein is CASRTQLAPQGDTQYF. CDR3 DNA sequence: TGCGCCAGCAGAACCCAACTAGCCCCTCAGGGAGATACGCAGTATTTT. The chain links TRBV5-1 to TRBJ2-3; D may be TRBD2 (6 bases). V was clipped by 5 bases and J by 5 bases, with 21 bases between them. The germline CDR1 and CDR2 sequences are SGHRS and YFSETQ. This CDR3 has 16 amino acids.